A selection of T cell receptor beta chains follows, all from one sample in a study of cytomegalovirus exposure and HLA in healthy donors. Profiled with immunoSEQ multiplex PCR; TCRdb holds only in-frame clones, not every one. The table records 110,000 or so clones, around 68% of them present only once. The source material was PBMCs. These receptors all stem from a woman in her 40s in good health and CMV-seropositive. CDR3s include the opening cysteine and the closing phenylalanine or tryptophan. D genes are given only for firm matches. For some rows the clone size is stated as once, few or many, or as a class when expanded; others skip it.

j_call | v_call | clone_size | d_call | cdr3_nt | cdr3_aa
TRBJ2-7 | TRBV9 | - | TRBD2 | TGTGCCAGCAGCGCTGGACTAGCGGCCCTTTCGCAGTACTTC | CASSAGLAALSQYF
TRBJ2-3 | TRBV5-1 | few | - | TGCGCCAGCAGCTCCCGACAGGCGGATACGCAGTATTTT | CASSSRQADTQYF
TRBJ1-2 | TRBV14 | - | - | TGTGCCAGCAGCCAAGGTGATCGGGGTCTCACCTCTAACTATGGCTACACCTTC | CASSQGDRGLTSNYGYTF
TRBJ2-3 | TRBV4-3 | - | TRBD2 | TGCGCCAGCAGCCACTCACTAGCGGGAGGGGCAGATACGCAGTATTTT | CASSHSLAGGADTQYF
TRBJ1-6 | TRBV19 | once | - | TGTGCCAGTAGCGGGGGGTATTCACCCCTCCACTTT | CASSGGYSPLHF
TRBJ2-3 | TRBV5-1 | - | - | TGCGCCAGCAGCCCGAAGGAGGGACGTAGCACAGATACGCAGTATTTT | CASSPKEGRSTDTQYF
TRBJ2-2 | TRBV30 | - | - | TGTGCCTGGAGTGTTAGGCAGGGAAGGACCGCGAACACCGGGGAGCTGTTTTTT | CAWSVRQGRTANTGELFF
TRBJ1-6 | TRBV5-1 | - | - | TGCGCCAGCAGCTTGGAGTGGGGGGGCAATTCACCCCTCCACTTT | CASSLEWGGNSPLHF
TRBJ2-1 | TRBV25-1 | - | TRBD2 | TGTGCCAGCAGTTGGCGGGAGCCTTACAATGAGCAGTTCTTC | CASSWREPYNEQFF
TRBJ2-1 | TRBV19 | - | - | TGTGCCAGTAGTACCCACGGGGGGCGGTACTCCTACAATGAGCAGTTCTTC | CASSTHGGRYSYNEQFF
TRBJ2-3 | TRBV7-9 | - | TRBD2 | TGTGCCAGCAGCTTTCGCCGTGGTAGCGGGGGGGCAGATACGCAGTATTTT | CASSFRRGSGGADTQYF
TRBJ2-3 | TRBV7-6 | - | TRBD2 | TGTGCCAGCAGCTTAGGGCCGTGGCGGGAGGTCACAGATACGCAGTATTTT | CASSLGPWREVTDTQYF
TRBJ2-3 | TRBV29-1 | - | TRBD2 | TGCAGCGTTGAAACGGGGGGGGCGGGCTGGGGTACGCAGTATTTT | CSVETGGAGWGTQYF
TRBJ2-3 | TRBV9 | - | - | TGTGCCAGCAGCTTTGCGGGAAGGAGCACAGATACGCAGTATTTT | CASSFAGRSTDTQYF
TRBJ1-2 | TRBV6-5 | - | - | TGTGCCAGCAGTGCAGGGTGGGGCAGTGGCTACACCTTC | CASSAGWGSGYTF
TRBJ1-5 | TRBV29-1 | - | TRBD1 | TGCAGCGTTGTGGTACAGGGGGATAATCAGCCCCAGCATTTT | CSVVVQGDNQPQHF
TRBJ1-1 | TRBV29-1 | - | - | TGCAGCGCCCGAGCGGGCAGAACAGGAACGAACACTGAAGCTTTCTTT | CSARAGRTGTNTEAFF
TRBJ1-1 | TRBV18 | - | - | TGTGCCAGCTCACCACGGATGGACAGACTGAACACTGAAGCTTTCTTT | CASSPRMDRLNTEAFF
TRBJ2-5 | TRBV7-9 | - | TRBD2 | TGTGCCAGCAGCTTAGATCTAGCGGGGGGGAGACTCCAAGAGACCCAGTACTTC | CASSLDLAGGRLQETQYF
TRBJ2-7 | TRBV6-1 | - | TRBD1 | TGTGCCAGCGGCGTACAGGGGGTCCCCTACGAGCAGTACTTC | CASGVQGVPYEQYF
TRBJ2-7 | TRBV7-9 | - | - | TGTGCCAGCAGCTTAATAAAGTGGACAGCTGAGTCCTACGAGCAGTACTTC | CASSLIKWTAESYEQYF
TRBJ2-1 | TRBV6-4 | once | TRBD2 | TGTGCCAGCAGTGTCCTAGCGGGGCGGCTCAATGAGCAGTTCTTC | CASSVLAGRLNEQFF
TRBJ1-1 | TRBV9 | once | - | TGTGCCAGCAGCACACGGGCAGGAGGGAACACTGAAGCTTTCTTT | CASSTRAGGNTEAFF
TRBJ1-2 | TRBV6-1 | - | TRBD1 | TGTGCCAGCAGTGAAGGGCCAGGGGGAACCTATGGCTACGCCTTC | CASSEGPGGTYGYAF
TRBJ2-5 | TRBV30 | - | - | TGTGCCTGGAGCGGGACACGTCAACAAGAGACCCAGTACTTC | CAWSGTRQQETQYF
TRBJ1-1 | TRBV30 | - | TRBD1 | TGTGCCGTACAGAGGGGGCGCCGGAACACTGAAGCTTTCTTT | CAVQRGRRNTEAFF
TRBJ1-5 | TRBV6-6 | - | - | TGTGCCAGCAGCTGGACAGTGGGAGGCAATCAGCCCCAGCATTTT | CASSWTVGGNQPQHF
TRBJ1-2 | TRBV5-4 | - | TRBD1 | TGTGCCAGCAGCTTCCCCCAGGGGGACTATGGCTACACCTTC | CASSFPQGDYGYTF
TRBJ2-4 | TRBV15 | - | TRBD2 | TGTGCCACCAGCAGAGGCGGGGGAGACATTCAGTACTTC | CATSRGGGDIQYF
TRBJ2-3 | TRBV7-2 | - | - | - | CASSSGGLAVAQIRSIF
TRBJ2-2 | TRBV11-3 | - | TRBD2 | TGTGCCAGCAGCTTGATACTAGCGGGGACGAACACCGGGGAGCTGTTTTTT | CASSLILAGTNTGELFF
TRBJ2-5 | TRBV11-2 | - | TRBD1 | TGTGCCAGCAGCTTTCTTGCTGGACAGGGGGGGAGGGAGACCCAGTACTTC | CASSFLAGQGGRETQYF
TRBJ1-1 | TRBV5-1 | once | - | TGCGCCAGCAGCTTGGGTCCAGGGTTAGACACTGAAGCTTTCTTT | CASSLGPGLDTEAFF
TRBJ1-5 | TRBV5-1 | - | TRBD1 | TGCGCCGGCAGAGTCAGGGGGGCGACTCGGCGGGTTCAGCCCCAGCATTTT | CAGRVRGATRRVQPQHF
TRBJ1-2 | TRBV6-5 | - | TRBD1 | TGTGCCAGCAAATCGACAGGGCCTGGCTACACCTTC | CASKSTGPGYTF
TRBJ2-3 | TRBV30 | - | TRBD2 | TGTGCCTGGAGTTTGGCTAGCGGGCACACAGATACGCAGTATTTT | CAWSLASGHTDTQYF
TRBJ1-5 | TRBV7-3 | - | TRBD1 | TGTGCCAGCAGCCGCACAGGGGACCAGCCCCAGCATTTT | CASSRTGDQPQHF